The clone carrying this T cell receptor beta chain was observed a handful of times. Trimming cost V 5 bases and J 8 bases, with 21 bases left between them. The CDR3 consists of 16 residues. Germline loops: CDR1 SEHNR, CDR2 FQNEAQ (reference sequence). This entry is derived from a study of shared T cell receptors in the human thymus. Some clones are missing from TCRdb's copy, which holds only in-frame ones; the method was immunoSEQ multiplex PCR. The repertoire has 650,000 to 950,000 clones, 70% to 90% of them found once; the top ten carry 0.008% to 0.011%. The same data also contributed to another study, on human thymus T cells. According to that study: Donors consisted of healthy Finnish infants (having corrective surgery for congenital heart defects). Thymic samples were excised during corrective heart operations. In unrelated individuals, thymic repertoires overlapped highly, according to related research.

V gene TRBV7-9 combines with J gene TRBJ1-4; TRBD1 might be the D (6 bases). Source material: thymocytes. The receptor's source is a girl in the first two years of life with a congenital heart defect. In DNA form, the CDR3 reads TGTGCCAGCAGCGAAGGGTCAGGGGCTCTTTGGGAAAAACTGTTTTTT. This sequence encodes CASSEGSGALWEKLFF.